A selection of T cell receptor beta chains follows, all from one sample in a study of blood T cell repertoires in COVID-19. The table came from immunoSEQ multiplex PCR; TCRdb's copy has only in-frame clones and leaves some out. Of some 310,000 clones in the sample, over 75% were seen once. Source material: peripheral blood. The receptors stem from a man aged 45-65 years with active or convalescent COVID-19. CDR3s include the opening cysteine and the closing phenylalanine or tryptophan.

V: TRBV5-5
J: TRBJ1-1
CDR3: CASSLSRDRVGTEAFF

V: TRBV5-1
J: TRBJ1-4
CDR3: CASSSTLGTGGAANEKLFF

V: TRBV27
J: TRBJ2-7
CDR3: CASSSPGTGGVYEQYF

V: TRBV24-1
J: TRBJ2-1
CDR3: CATSDLGALDNEQFF

V: TRBV5-1
J: TRBJ2-7
CDR3: CASSLLGGGGPNEQYF

V: TRBV5-1
J: TRBJ2-1
CDR3: CASAQVLGSENEQFF

V: TRBV10-3
J: TRBJ2-2
CDR3: CAISDRGGANTGELFF

V: TRBV6-6
J: TRBJ1-1
CDR3: CASRLDRGLGEAFF

V: TRBV4-1
J: TRBJ1-2
CDR3: CASSQDGDSSFNYGYTF

V: TRBV3-1/TRBV3-2
J: TRBJ1-6
CDR3: CASSLWTAHNSPLHF

V: TRBV5-1
J: TRBJ2-7
CDR3: CASRRLAGDEQYF

V: TRBV5-1
J: TRBJ1-1
CDR3: CASSLATGGTEAFF

V: TRBV7-3
J: TRBJ1-2
CDR3: CASSLTGAGTNYGYTF

V: TRBV23-1
J: TRBJ2-7
CDR3: CASSQLRRDRGYEQYF

V: TRBV12-3/TRBV12-4
J: TRBJ1-2
CDR3: CASSPARNYGYTF

V: TRBV5-6
J: TRBJ2-3
CDR3: CASSLAAAGPFSTDTQYF

V: TRBV28
J: TRBJ1-4
CDR3: CASSRDSSSEKLFF

V: TRBV5-4
J: TRBJ2-1
CDR3: CASSLEPSGRNEQFF

V: TRBV7-9
J: TRBJ1-5
CDR3: CASSPRGDRGQPQHF

V: TRBV6-5
J: TRBJ2-3
CDR3: CASGRGTYRTDTQYF

V: TRBV23-1
J: TRBJ1-5
CDR3: CASSQKLNVPFDQPQHF

V: TRBV29-1
J: TRBJ2-7
CDR3: CSVEEANSYEQYF

V: TRBV2
J: TRBJ2-7
CDR3: CASSEGVGTIYEQYF

V: TRBV5-1
J: TRBJ2-7
CDR3: CASSLTSVPYEQYF

V: TRBV4-2
J: TRBJ1-2
CDR3: CASSQDWAANYGYTF

V: TRBV7-9
J: TRBJ1-1
CDR3: CASSLGEGASTEAFF

V: TRBV20-1
J: TRBJ1-1
CDR3: CSASTYTEAFF

V: TRBV9
J: TRBJ2-3
CDR3: CASSVGGGYTDTQYF

V: TRBV7-8
J: TRBJ1-6
CDR3: CASSYTGPAGSPLHF

V: TRBV7-6
J: TRBJ2-7
CDR3: CASSLGLAGTQGEQYF

V: TRBV28
J: TRBJ1-2
CDR3: CASALPGDPNYGYTF

V: TRBV5-1
J: TRBJ2-1
CDR3: CASSLGTSGRGYNEQFF

V: TRBV15
J: TRBJ2-7
CDR3: CATSSGAYEQYF

V: TRBV15
J: TRBJ1-1
CDR3: CATSREAGVMTEAFF

V: TRBV19
J: TRBJ1-1
CDR3: CASGPLNTEAFF

V: TRBV5-1
J: TRBJ2-3
CDR3: CASSLVGSSTDTQYF

V: TRBV7-9
J: TRBJ2-3
CDR3: CASSSGLIISSTDTQYF

V: TRBV30
J: TRBJ1-4
CDR3: CAWSGGGRGEEKLFF

V: TRBV19
J: TRBJ2-2
CDR3: CASSLLSGGHGELFF

V: TRBV28
J: TRBJ2-2
CDR3: CASSSEARVTGELFF

V: TRBV28
J: TRBJ1-4
CDR3: CASSFFGREKLFF

V: TRBV19
J: TRBJ2-5
CDR3: CASSIYPGVKETQYF

V: TRBV19
J: TRBJ1-6
CDR3: CASSKRPGDSPLHF

V: TRBV2
J: TRBJ1-5
CDR3: CASSEAYIVGGGRQPQHF

V: TRBV18
J: TRBJ2-6
CDR3: CASSLMGRLSGANVLTF

V: TRBV4-2
J: TRBJ2-7
CDR3: CASSQDSGGLYF

V: TRBV5-1
J: TRBJ2-1
CDR3: CASSWGQGSYNEQFF